This entry is about one T cell receptor beta chain. Its antigen is as yet unknown. The germline and genes are mouse ones. These data originate in a study of tissue T cells after allogeneic stem cell transplantation. Documented time point: mouse harvest day 7 after allogeneic transplant. Tail vein injection delivered 10^7 T-cell-depleted bone marrow cells and 10^6 splenic CD5+ T cells. Assay: immunoSEQ multiplex PCR; the TCRdb copy retains only in-frame clones and omits some. The sample carries around 6,000 clones, roughly half recorded once. Findings and limits, study-wide: Some tissue clones might be persisting host cells; their alloreactivity or antigen specificity was not determined. Across patients, clones rarely overlapped, yet motif clusters were shared tissue-specifically. Anatomically similar tissues had similar TCR repertoires within each patient. This small cohort was clinically heterogeneous, and sampling depth was a limitation.

This sequence originates from a female BALB/c mouse given C57BL/6 T cells with graft-versus-host disease after an allogeneic hematopoietic cell transplant. The sequenced sample was gut tissue.

The part of the CDR3 DNA that was read is TGCTCCAGCAGTCAATCGAGGACAGGGATAGTCTTC. As protein: CSSSQSRTGIVF. The CDR3 as a whole reads CSSSQSRTGIVFF. The chain recombines TRBV23 with TRBJ1-1; the table's D call of TRBD1 was not tested on the DNA. The CDR3 extends 1 residue past the end of the read, so its final part is completed from the germline J gene. Per germline, CDR1 KGHTA and CDR2 FQNQQP. This CDR3 contains 13 residues.